These T cell receptor beta chains were read from a single sample in a study of blood T cell repertoires in COVID-19. The protocol was immunoSEQ multiplex PCR, while the TCRdb copy is restricted to in-frame clones and leaves out a portion. The data show over 150,000 clones, 70% to 90% seen once. The material sequenced was peripheral blood. The receptors derive from a man between 60 and 75 years old with COVID-19, enrolled during active disease. The conserved cysteine and the conserved F or W are not part of the CDR3 here. Some rows mark clone size as missing; the rest say once, few, many or name a class of expanded clone.

V,size,J,CDR3
TRBV6-5,.,TRBJ2-1,ASYKTQRGEQF
TRBV25-1,once,TRBJ1-4,ASSDFASHEKLF
TRBV15,.,TRBJ2-7,ATSGMKSQGARYEQY
TRBV6-5,.,TRBJ2-2,ASSYSRRQGTGELF
TRBV11-2,once,TRBJ1-2,ASSYTGQLYGYT
TRBV9,.,TRBJ1-4,ASSRDGGPTNEKLF
TRBV6-2/TRBV6-3,.,TRBJ1-5,ASSYTFRGGDQPQH
TRBV6-1,few,TRBJ2-7,ASSSGLADSYEQY
TRBV6-5,.,TRBJ1-2,ASSTGQGVVGYT
TRBV30,.,TRBJ1-2,AWSALRTGLNGYT
TRBV9,.,TRBJ1-2,ASSVVADGGRDGYT
TRBV2,.,TRBJ2-5,ASSERGSPQY
TRBV2,few,TRBJ1-5,ASKGDRGIAQPQH
TRBV28,.,TRBJ1-2,ASSPISDRARRYT
TRBV6-2/TRBV6-3,.,TRBJ2-7,ASSQGPFRDYEQY
TRBV29-1,.,TRBJ1-1,SVAQGNTEAF
TRBV18,.,TRBJ2-7,ASSPRTSGSKAEQY
TRBV6-6,.,TRBJ1-2,ASSYAQGAT
TRBV6-6,.,TRBJ1-2,ASSTGQDVYGYT
TRBV11-3,.,TRBJ2-7,ASSLVFEQY
TRBV5-4,.,TRBJ1-1,ASSYSGFRNTEAF
TRBV19,few,TRBJ2-7,ASSNVGTSGGYEQY
TRBV27,.,TRBJ1-2,ASSFGQGNYGYT
TRBV7-2,once,TRBJ2-6,ASSLVKLSGANVLT
TRBV18,once,TRBJ2-1,ASSPQPLVAYNEQF
TRBV15,.,TRBJ2-3,ATRPRLASGSNTDTQY
TRBV29-1,once,TRBJ1-3,SVEDRISSGNTIY
TRBV5-5,once,TRBJ1-2,ASSFGRQGAFYGYT
TRBV3-1/TRBV3-2,.,TRBJ2-2,ASIMSGLNTGELF
TRBV3-1/TRBV3-2,.,TRBJ1-4,ASSQEALNEKLF
TRBV27,once,TRBJ2-2,ASSGAGGPGTGELF
TRBV5-4,.,TRBJ2-3,AYTDGGPTDTQY
TRBV7-3,.,TRBJ2-2,ASSTGSTGELF
TRBV6-4,.,TRBJ1-2,ASKPGQGYGYT
TRBV7-2,.,TRBJ1-1,ASSTGTGRTEAF
TRBV5-4,.,TRBJ1-4,ASSLSLAEKLF
TRBV5-1,.,TRBJ1-2,ASSPGGANYGYT
TRBV21-1,.,TRBJ1-3,APNQRGGRSSSGNTIY
TRBV19,.,TRBJ1-5,ASRPGQGVNQPQH
TRBV7-9,.,TRBJ1-2,ASSSPNRRFYGYT
TRBV7-2,.,TRBJ1-2,ASSLVTGDYGYT
TRBV14,.,TRBJ2-6,ASSQDQGSGANVLT
TRBV14,.,TRBJ1-1,ASGELGGGFEVMNTEAF
TRBV7-8,.,TRBJ1-1,ASRPTGPTEAF